This TCR beta chain emerged from a study of shared clonotypes between healthy human individuals. On this clone itself: Antigen: not known.

Overall study results and limits: Among the subsets, naive ones generally showed larger estimated richness than memory ones. Researchers sampled only blood; tissue repertoires likely differ.

It was across several immunoSEQ plates that each subset's genomic DNA was evenly split. In the sorted-subset replicate PCRs, 150 to 200 ng DNA, some 30,000 T cell genomes, was used. Only in-frame clones appear in the TCRdb table, and some are missing; sequencing was by immunoSEQ multiplex PCR. The repertoire holds about 2.4 million clones, 80% to 95% seen once, with around 0.37% in the top ten. Specimen: naive CD4+ T cells from PBMCs. Subset defined: CD45RA+ positively selected. The receptor was isolated from a man aged 18 to 30 in good health. Some clones in this sample may be carry-over from other donors' samples.

This CDR3 reads CASSYEPGRNSPLHF. In nucleotides, the CDR3 is TGTGCCAGCAGTTACGAGCCAGGCCGCAATTCACCCCTCCACTTT. J is TRBJ1-6 and V is TRBV6-5; D remains ambiguous. The CDR3 has 15 amino acids. Per the germline V gene, CDR1 is MNHEY and CDR2 is SVGAGI. V was clipped by 2 bases and J by 7 bases, with 12 bases between them.